A selection of T cell receptor beta chains follows, all from one sample in a study of T cells in narcolepsy. Sequenced by immunoSEQ multiplex PCR; TCRdb stores in-frame clones only, minus some. The sample contains some 33,000 clones, almost 90% of which appear only once. Sequences were obtained from CD45RA- memory CD4+ T cells from PBMCs. These TCRs come from a human donor with narcolepsy. CDR3s include the opening cysteine and the closing phenylalanine or tryptophan. The D gene is left open where the match is weak. Clone size is stated in some rows and not others, as once, few, many or a class when expanded.

d_gene,v_gene,len,j_gene,abundance,CDR3nt,CDR3aa
-,TRBV6-5,15,TRBJ2-3,-,TGTGCCAGCGGCCAGCTAGCGACTAGCACAGATACGCAGTATTTT,CASGQLATSTDTQYF
-,TRBV7-2,15,TRBJ1-1,-,TGTGCCAGCAGCCCTAGAGGCGACCCGAACACTGAAGCTTTCTTT,CASSPRGDPNTEAFF
-,TRBV7-2,13,TRBJ1-2,-,TGTGCCAGCAGCTTTGACAGGCAATATGGCTACACCTTC,CASSFDRQYGYTF
-,TRBV7-6,16,TRBJ2-5,-,TGTGCCAGCAGCTCAAAGGGCGGGGTAGATAGGGGGACCCAGTACTTC,CASSSKGGVDRGTQYF
TRBD2,TRBV6-7,17,TRBJ2-1,-,TGTGCCAGCAGGGTAGCGGGGGGTATCGCCACCTACAATGAGCAGTTCTTC,CASRVAGGIATYNEQFF
TRBD1,TRBV19,16,TRBJ1-6,once,TGTGCCAGTAGTGGGGGGACAGGGAAATTTAGTTCACCCCTCCACTTT,CASSGGTGKFSSPLHF
TRBD2,TRBV18,16,TRBJ2-3,once,TGTGCCAGCTCTATCGGGGGCCCGGGAGGGGCAGATACGCAGTATTTT,CASSIGGPGGADTQYF
TRBD1,TRBV2,14,TRBJ1-5,-,TGTGCCAGCAGAGACAGGGTTAGCAATCAGCCCCAGCATTTT,CASRDRVSNQPQHF
-,TRBV7-9,13,TRBJ2-1,-,TGTGCCAGCAGCTTAGTTGAGCGAGATGAGCAGTTCTTC,CASSLVERDEQFF
-,TRBV6-1,14,TRBJ2-7,-,TGTGCCAGCAGTTCCCGGGGCAGGGGTGCCGAGCAGTACTTC,CASSSRGRGAEQYF
-,TRBV7-8,15,TRBJ2-3,-,TGTGCCAGCAGCCGTAGCCGGGGTAGCACAGATACGCAGTATTTT,CASSRSRGSTDTQYF
-,TRBV9,12,TRBJ2-5,-,TGTGCCAGCGCCTCGGGCCAAGAGACCCAGTACTTC,CASASGQETQYF
-,TRBV5-1,14,TRBJ1-4,-,TGCGCCAGCAGCTTGGGTGGCCCGAATGAAAAACTGTTTTTT,CASSLGGPNEKLFF
-,TRBV11-2,18,TRBJ1-6,-,TGTGCCAGCAGCTTAGAACCCCCAGCGAGCTCCTATAATTCACCCCTCCACTTT,CASSLEPPASSYNSPLHF
TRBD2,TRBV29-1,16,TRBJ2-2,-,TGCAGCGTCCTAGCGGGAGGAACTGCGAACACCGGGGAGCTGTTTTTT,CSVLAGGTANTGELFF
-,TRBV7-9,15,TRBJ2-3,-,TGTGCCAGCAGCCCAAGACAGGTCTTCACAGATACGCAGTATTTT,CASSPRQVFTDTQYF
-,TRBV19,12,TRBJ2-5,-,TGTGCCAGTAGGCTCGCTGGGGAGACCCAGTACTTC,CASRLAGETQYF
-,TRBV25-1,12,TRBJ2-5,-,TGTGCCAGCAGTGGCGGTTGGGAGACCCAGTACTTC,CASSGGWETQYF
-,TRBV14,15,TRBJ1-4,once,TGTGCCAGCAGCCAAGATAGTAGTAGAGGTGGAAAACTGTTTTTT,CASSQDSSRGGKLFF
-,TRBV4-3,13,TRBJ1-1,-,TGCGCCAGCAGCCAAGAACAGGGCAGTGAAGCTTTCTTT,CASSQEQGSEAFF
-,TRBV6-1,14,TRBJ2-2,-,TGTGCCAGCAGAAGGGCCCCGAACACCGGGGAGCTGTTTTTT,CASRRAPNTGELFF
TRBD1,TRBV6-5,15,TRBJ2-7,once,TGTGCCAGCAAAGGGCTCGGGGACAGGGACTACGAGCAGTACTTC,CASKGLGDRDYEQYF